This T cell receptor (beta chain) was observed in a study of blood T cell repertoires in COVID-19. At the level of the study: Samples taken during acute and convalescent COVID-19 were collected in the United States, Italy and Spain. PBMCs, B-cell-depleted T cells, or T cells were the source of the cDNA or gDNA that made up the material.

The CDR3 has 15 residues. The germline V and J ends were trimmed by 1 base and 10 bases, with 14 bases remaining between them. Germline CDR1 and CDR2: SGHTA and FQGTGA. This clone was observed once. Method: immunoSEQ multiplex PCR; TCRdb's copy keeps in-frame clones and lacks some. Of approximately 160,000 clones in the sample, around 85% are singletons; the top ten hold 3.5% to 4.5%. This chain joins TRBV7-3 and TRBJ1-6; D might be TRBD1 (6 bases). Sequencing was performed on peripheral blood. The source is a woman in her seventies with acute or convalescent COVID-19. The CDR3 sequence is CASSLRGNRVSPLHF. Written as DNA, the CDR3 is TGTGCCAGCAGCTTAAGGGGAAACAGGGTCTCACCCCTCCACTTT.